Below, 9 T cell receptor beta chains from the same sample are listed, as sequenced in a study of blood T cell repertoires in COVID-19 (TCRdb year 2020). Library preparation used the immunoSEQ multiplex PCR assay. In its TCRdb copy, this immuneACCESS table keeps in-frame sequences only and misses some clones. Where compared with another copy, unresolved V genes explain less than half of these, and the others have no known cause. Recorded for this sample are 130,000 to 150,000 clones; under 90% of them occurred a single time. 5% to 7.5% of the sample is held by the ten biggest clonotypes. What was sequenced was peripheral blood. Receptor source: a human donor in a cohort sampled during active COVID-19.

A remark on this clone: Distinct nucleotide sequences in the sample also encode this CDR3. V usage is TRBV19 and J usage is TRBJ2-6; the match to TRBD2 covers 8 bases. The J segment lost 2 bases and the V segment lost 3 bases, leaving 0 bases of the junction unmatched. Germline values: CDR1 LNHDA, CDR2 SQIVND (reference sequence). There are 15 residues in the CDR3. The CDR3 DNA sequence: TGTGCCAGTAGTATCGGGGGGGCTGGGGCCAACGTCCTGACTTTC. Translation: CASSIGGAGANVLTF.

V gene TRBV6-1 combines with J gene TRBJ2-3; D is possibly TRBD1 (5 bases). The CDR3 is 13 residues long. The V end lost 1 base, the J end lost 6 bases, and 8 bases lay between the germline ends. CDR1 and CDR2 (germline): MNHNS, SASEGT. The CDR3: CASSEGGFDTQYF. The CDR3 DNA follows: TGTGCCAGCAGTGAAGGGGGCTTCGATACGCAGTATTTT.

V and J are TRBV7-9 and TRBJ2-3, with D possibly being TRBD2 (6 bases). Per germline, CDR1 SEHNR and CDR2 FQNEAQ (reference sequence). The CDR3 consists of 15 residues. V was pared by 5 bases and J by 0 bases, with 12 bases between. The CDR3 nucleotides are TGTGCCAGCAGCCTCGGGACTGTAAGCACAGATACGCAGTATTTT. It codes for CASSLGTVSTDTQYF.

The V call is TRBV4-2, the J call TRBJ2-5; TRBD2 agrees at 14 bases. Germline V CDR1 and CDR2: LGHNA, YNFKEQ. With 2 bases clipped from V and 5 bases from J, the junction kept 10 bases outside the gene matches. This CDR3 contains 18 residues. The CDR3 protein is CASSQSGLAGAPSETQYF. In DNA form, the CDR3 reads TGTGCCAGCAGCCAATCGGGACTAGCGGGGGCCCCTAGTGAGACCCAGTACTTC.

This clone was observed a single time. The genes are TRBV18 and TRBJ1-6, with TRBD1 matching over 9 bases. Trimming cost V 3 bases and J 9 bases; bases outside gene matches: 6. The germline gives CDR1 KGHSH, CDR2 LQKENI. The CDR3 spans 15 residues. The CDR3 nucleotides read TGTGCCAGCTCACCCGGGGACAGGGACCTTTCACCCCTCCACTTT. This translates into CASSPGDRDLSPLHF.

The count of this clone is one. The chain has TRBV9 and TRBJ1-3, with 8 nucleotides matching TRBD1. V was clipped by 1 base and J by 0 bases; unmatched bases: 6. The CDR3 has 17 amino acids. CDR1 and CDR2 from the germline V gene are SGDLS and YYNGEE. CDR3 bases: TGTGCCAGCAGCGTAACCCCTACAGGGGGCTCTGGAAACACCATATATTTT. Its protein product is CASSVTPTGGSGNTIYF. Together with reference TRBV9 and TRBJ1-3, the CDR3 gives the full variable domain: DSGVTQTPKHLITATGQRVTLRCSPRSGDLSVYWYQQSLDQGLQFLIQYYNGEERAKGNILERFSAQQFPDLHSELNLSSLELGDSALYFCASSVTPTGGSGNTIYFGEGSWLTVV.

The chain recombines TRBV6-6 with TRBJ2-3, with D uncertain. The CDR3 length is 13 residues. Between the trimmed V and J ends, which lost 7 bases and 0 bases, there was a span of 8 bases. Per the germline V gene, CDR1 is MNHNY and CDR2 is SVGAGI (reference sequence). The CDR3 is CASTERSTDTQYF. CDR3 nucleotide sequence: TGTGCCAGCACTGAGAGGAGCACAGATACGCAGTATTTT.

V usage is TRBV5-1 and J usage is TRBJ2-5; 7 bases agree with TRBD1. CDR1 SGHRS and CDR2 YFSETQ come from the germline V gene. V was clipped by 4 bases and J by 0 bases; unmatched bases: 3. The CDR3 length is 14 residues. CDR3 nucleotide sequence: TGCGCCAGCAGCGTCAGGGGGTACCAAGAGACCCAGTACTTC. The encoded protein is CASSVRGYQETQYF.

The V and J genes are TRBV4-1 and TRBJ1-2; perhaps TRBD1 as D (5 bases). This CDR3 spans 15 amino acids. The germline CDR1 and CDR2 sequences are MGHRA and YSYEKL. V was pared by 3 bases and J by 4 bases, with 15 bases between. CDR3: CASSQEPGGVYGYTF. CDR3 DNA: TGCGCCAGCAGCCAGGAACCCGGGGGGGTCTATGGCTACACCTTC.